This T cell receptor (beta chain) is drawn from a study of read filtering for tumor transcriptome and immune sequencing. This clonotype was detected many times. Antigen: not known. Study-wide results and caveats: Without single-read clonotypes, shared clonotype proportions correlated more between IR-seq and RNA-seq. IR-seq captured clonotypes deeper and more reliably than RNA-seq.

The library was built from roughly 400 ng RNA with molecular barcoded adaptors for alpha/delta and beta/gamma chains. TCRdb processed the reads anew with MiXCR; each CDR3 protein has one entry. Among 120,000 or so distinct CDR3 sequences listed, 10% to 15% were seen once. The CDR3 length is 15 residues. The V gene's germline CDR1 is DFQATT and CDR2 SNEGSKA (reference sequence). V lost 6 bases and J lost 8; bases outside the gene matches: 10. The sequence derives from a donor aged 40 or over with multiple myeloma. The chain couples TRBV20-1 to TRBJ2-3; TRBD2 matches 14 bases. Sequencing input: a population of CD138-negative cells sorted from bone marrow. CDR3 DNA: TGCAGTGCGAGGACTAGCGGGAGGCTCCAGGGTACGCAGTATTTT. It encodes CSARTSGRLQGTQYF.